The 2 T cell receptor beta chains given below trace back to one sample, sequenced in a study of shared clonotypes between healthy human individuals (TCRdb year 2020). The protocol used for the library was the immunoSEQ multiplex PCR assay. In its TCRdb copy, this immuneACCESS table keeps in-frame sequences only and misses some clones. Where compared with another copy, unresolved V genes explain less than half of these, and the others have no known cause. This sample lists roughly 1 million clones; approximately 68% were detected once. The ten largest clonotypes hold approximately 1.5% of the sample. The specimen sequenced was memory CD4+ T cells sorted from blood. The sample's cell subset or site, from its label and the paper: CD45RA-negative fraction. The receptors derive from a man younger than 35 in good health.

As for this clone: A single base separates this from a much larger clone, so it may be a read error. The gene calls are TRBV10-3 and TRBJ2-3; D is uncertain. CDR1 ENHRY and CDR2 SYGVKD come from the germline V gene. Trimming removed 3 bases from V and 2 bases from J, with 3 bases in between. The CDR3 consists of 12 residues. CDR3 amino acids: CAISDITDTQYF. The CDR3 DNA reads TGTGCCATCAGTGACATCACAGATACGCAGTATTTT.

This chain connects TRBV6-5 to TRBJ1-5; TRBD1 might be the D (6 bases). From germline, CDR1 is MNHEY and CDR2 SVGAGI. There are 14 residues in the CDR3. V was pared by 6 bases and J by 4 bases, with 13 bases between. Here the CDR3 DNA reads TGTGCCAGCAGGCCACAGGGACGTAATCAGCCCCAGCATTTT. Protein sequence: CASRPQGRNQPQHF.